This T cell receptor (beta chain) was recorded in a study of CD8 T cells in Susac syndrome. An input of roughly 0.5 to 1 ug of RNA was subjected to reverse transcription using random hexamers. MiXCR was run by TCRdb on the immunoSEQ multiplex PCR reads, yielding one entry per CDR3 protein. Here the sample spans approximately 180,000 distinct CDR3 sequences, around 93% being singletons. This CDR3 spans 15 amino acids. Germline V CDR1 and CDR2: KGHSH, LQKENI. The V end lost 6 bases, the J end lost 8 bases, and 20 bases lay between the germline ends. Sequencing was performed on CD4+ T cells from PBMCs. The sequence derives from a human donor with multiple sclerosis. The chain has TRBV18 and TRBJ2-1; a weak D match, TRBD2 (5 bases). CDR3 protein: CASSPAGERVYEQFF. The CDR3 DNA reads TGTGCCAGCTCCCCGGCCGGGGAAAGGGTCTATGAGCAGTTCTTC.